The 27 T cell receptor beta chains below were found in one sample sequenced in a study of patients and donors after allogeneic stem cell transplantation. TCRdb fed the RT-PCR reads into MiXCR, producing one record per CDR3 protein. The data show fewer than 95,000 distinct CDR3 sequences, with around 5% seen just once and approximately 2.5% held by the top ten. Sequencing was carried out using blood, either unsorted or a sorted T cell fraction (not recorded which). The receptors stem from a human donor who was either an allogeneic HSCT recipient or a stem cell or donor lymphocyte infusion donor (not recorded which). It is not recorded whose cells these are; they may come from a transplant donor.

This clonotype was detected ten times or more. This chain connects TRBV5-5 to TRBJ2-7, with D unresolved. CDR3 length: 17 residues. CDR1 is SGHKS and CDR2 is YYEKEE in the germline V gene (reference sequence). Deletions cut 0 bases from V and 4 bases from J, with 20 bases between. The CDR3 region has the DNA TGTGCCAGCAGCTTGGGAGGTGGATTCCGCCTTTTTTACGAGCAGTACTTC. Protein product: CASSLGGGFRLFYEQYF.

This clonotype was seen many times. The CDR3 bases are TGTGCCAGCAGTTTAGTTCTGCGGCGCAATCAGCCCCAGCATTTT. Its translation: CASSLVLRRNQPQHF. The chain couples TRBV28 to TRBJ1-5; D is ambiguous. CDR1 MDHEN and CDR2 SYDVKM come from the germline V gene. The V and J ends lost 2 bases and 2 bases respectively, with 10 bases between them. The length of the CDR3 is 15 residues.

This clonotype has a handful of counts. The V and J genes are TRBV20-1 and TRBJ1-6; weak D call: TRBD1 (5 bases). Germline V CDR1 and CDR2: DFQATT, SNEGSKA (reference sequence). V shed 1 base and J shed 6 bases, with 10 bases lying between them. The CDR3 is made up of 14 amino acids. CDR3 in amino acids: CSARGGPLNSPLHF. The CDR3 nucleotides read TGCAGTGCTAGAGGGGGACCCCTTAATTCACCCCTCCACTTT.

This clonotype was seen ten or more times. The chain joins TRBV2 to TRBJ1-1; perhaps TRBD1 as D (6 bases). Germline V gene data show CDR1 as SNHLY and CDR2 as FYNNEI. With 8 bases removed from V and 3 bases from J, the gap between germline ends came to 13 bases. This CDR3 is 13 amino acids long. CDR3 loop: CASSIWTDTEAFF. The CDR3 DNA follows: TGTGCCAGCTCGATCTGGACAGACACTGAAGCTTTCTTT.

This clonotype was found a few times. The rearrangement joins TRBV21-1 to TRBJ1-2; TRBD1, the D gene given by the table, was not confirmed from the DNA. TRBV21-1 is annotated as a pseudogene. CDR3 length: 16 residues. CDR3 loop: CASSPRGGRVWYGYTF. The CDR3, as DNA: TGTGCCAGCAGCCCCCGGGGGGGGCGGGTTTGGTATGGCTACACCTTC.

This clonotype has just a few counts. This rearrangement joins TRBV7-8 to TRBJ2-5; 11 bases are shared with TRBD2. Unmatched junction bases numbered 21, after V lost 5 bases and J lost 4 bases. The CDR3 has 20 amino acids. In germline, CDR1 is SGHVS, CDR2 FQNEAQ. In nucleotides, the CDR3 is TGTGCCAGCAGCCCCTATCGATTCACAGCGACTAGCGGGATTCGAGAGACCCAGTACTTC. It specifies CASSPYRFTATSGIRETQYF.

Many counts were recorded for this clonotype. The rearrangement uses TRBV10-3 and TRBJ2-1; 8 bases fit TRBD2. The CDR3 covers 15 residues. Germline assignment: CDR1 ENHRY and CDR2 SYGVKD. V dropped 8 bases and J dropped 8; count of bases not matched to a gene: 14. This CDR3 is CAIGKDSGGVDEQFF. CDR3 sequence (DNA): TGTGCCATCGGTAAAGACTCGGGGGGGGTCGATGAGCAGTTCTTC.

This clonotype was observed many times. The genes are TRBV29-1 and TRBJ2-1, with TRBD2 matching 9 bases. Unmatched junction bases numbered 7, after V lost 6 bases and J lost 4 bases. The CDR3 runs 14 residues. Germline CDR1 reads SQVTM; CDR2 reads ANQGSEA. CDR3 region: CSVPSGVGYNEQFF. For the CDR3, the DNA is TGCAGCGTCCCTAGCGGGGTGGGGTACAATGAGCAGTTCTTC.

J is TRBJ2-3 and V is TRBV9; 10 bases fit TRBD2. The J segment lost 7 bases and the V segment lost 3 bases, leaving 8 bases of the junction unmatched. Germline loops: CDR1 SGDLS, CDR2 YYNGEE. This CDR3 contains 15 residues. CDR3 DNA sequence: TGTGCCAGCAGCGGCCAGGTAGCGGGAGGCTATACGCAGTATTTT. Encoded protein: CASSGQVAGGYTQYF.

This clonotype was seen repeatedly, ten times or more. The chain carries TRBV28 and TRBJ1-5; 7 bases are shared with TRBD1. CDR3 length: 14 amino acids. The ends lost 8 bases at V and 3 bases at J; junction bases unmatched: 7. Germline V lookup: CDR1 MDHEN, CDR2 SYDVKM. In nucleotides, the CDR3 is TGTGCCAGCCGAAGACAGGGCGACAATCAGCCCCAGCATTTT. Residues: CASRRQGDNQPQHF.

The V and J genes are TRBV3-1 and TRBJ2-5; D not resolved. Between the trimmed V and J ends, which lost 3 bases and 0 bases, there was a span of 8 bases. This CDR3 has 14 amino acids. Germline V CDR1 and CDR2: LGHDT, YNNKEL (reference sequence). The CDR3 is CASSHYPYQETQYF. The CDR3 coding sequence is TGTGCCAGCAGCCACTACCCGTACCAAGAGACCCAGTACTTC.

This clonotype came up many times. This rearrangement joins TRBV28 to TRBJ2-7; TRBD1 is a possible D gene (6 bases). Between the trimmed V and J ends, which lost 3 bases and 4 bases, there was a span of 10 bases. The CDR3 runs 13 residues. In germline, CDR1 is MDHEN, CDR2 SYDVKM. DNA of the CDR3: TGTGCCAGCAGTTTGGGACATCCGTACGAGCAGTACTTC. It codes for CASSLGHPYEQYF. The full variable domain, in which reference TRBV28 and TRBJ2-7 provide the parts outside the CDR3, is DVKVTQSSRYLVKRTGEKVFLECVQDMDHENMFWYRQDPGLGLRLIYFSYDVKMKEKGDIPEGYSVSREKKERFSLILESASTNQTSMYLCASSLGHPYEQYFGPGTRLTVT.

This clonotype was seen ten or more times. The chain uses TRBV20-1 and TRBJ2-1; 7 bases match TRBD2. There are 15 residues in the CDR3. Germline CDR1 DFQATT, CDR2 SNEGSKA (reference sequence). The J segment lost 5 bases and the V segment lost 0 bases, leaving 7 bases of the junction unmatched. The CDR3 nucleotides are TGCAGTGCTAGAGATCCGGAGCGGGGAAACAATGAGCAGTTCTTC. Amino acids: CSARDPERGNNEQFF.

The J gene is TRBJ1-1, the V gene TRBV23-1, with D possibly TRBD1 on 6 matching bases. TRBV23-1 is an ORF, and what it does is uncertain. V was pared by 7 bases and J by 1 base, with 25 bases between. This CDR3 region has 18 residues. The CDR3: CASTPRPMLDRRNTEAFF. The CDR3 DNA is TGCGCCAGCACCCCCCGCCCCATGTTAGACAGGCGGAACACTGAAGCTTTCTTT.

A few counts support this clonotype. The rearrangement uses TRBV18 and TRBJ2-6; D not resolved. Trimming pared 7 bases from V and 0 bases from J, leaving 4 bases between. This CDR3 has 13 residues. Looked up from germline, CDR1 is KGHSH and CDR2 is LQKENI. CDR3 sequence: CASFLSGANVLTF. The CDR3 region has the DNA TGTGCCAGCTTTCTCTCTGGGGCCAACGTCCTGACTTTC.

This clonotype was seen at least ten times. The genes are TRBV28 and TRBJ1-5; no definite D call. The CDR3 runs 14 residues. Trimming removed 3 bases from V and 5 bases from J, with 11 bases in between. CDR1 is MDHEN and CDR2 is SYDVKM in the germline V gene. This CDR3 reads CASSLILYHQPQHF. CDR3 coding DNA: TGTGCCAGCAGTTTGATCCTGTACCATCAGCCCCAGCATTTT.

This clonotype was found many times. V usage is TRBV20-1 and J usage is TRBJ2-1; 8 positions agree with TRBD2. The length of the CDR3 is 13 residues. V trimming: 3 bases; J trimming: 2 bases; junction bases outside the gene matches: 0. Germline-derived CDR1 and CDR2 are DFQATT and SNEGSKA (reference sequence). This CDR3 reads CSASGGAYNEQFF. The CDR3 DNA sequence: TGCAGTGCTAGCGGGGGGGCCTACAATGAGCAGTTCTTC.

The CDR3 sequence: CASRTGDGWDNQPQHF. The CDR3 DNA sequence: TGTGCCAGCCGGACAGGGGATGGGTGGGACAATCAGCCCCAGCATTTT. The rearrangement joins TRBV28 to TRBJ1-5; TRBD1 matches 9 bases. This CDR3 spans 16 amino acids. Germline CDR1 MDHEN, CDR2 SYDVKM. V lost 8 bases and J lost 3; bases outside the gene matches: 11.

This clonotype was seen ten or more times. This sequence joins TRBV21-1 and TRBJ2-1; TRBD1 reflects the table's D call only, with no check against the DNA. TRBV21-1 is an annotated pseudogene. The CDR3 extends over 16 amino acids. The CDR3 reads CASSPGGWGSYNEQFF. In DNA form, the CDR3 reads TGTGCCAGCAGCCCGGGGGGCTGGGGCTCCTACAATGAGCAGTTCTTC.

In this sample, this clonotype turned up many times. This chain uses TRBV20-1 with TRBJ2-1; TRBD1 matches 9 bases. Germline CDR1 reads DFQATT; CDR2 reads SNEGSKA (reference sequence). CDR3 size: 13 residues. V dropped 5 bases and J dropped 8; count of bases not matched to a gene: 7. The CDR3 loop reads CSALQGAGDEQFF. CDR3 nucleotide sequence: TGCAGTGCTTTACAGGGGGCTGGGGATGAGCAGTTCTTC.

The table lists this clonotype with a few counts. The rearrangement joins TRBV6-1 to TRBJ1-4; D is undetermined. CDR3 length: 11 amino acids. From germline, CDR1 is MNHNS and CDR2 SASEGT. V was clipped by 4 bases and J by 7 bases, with 4 bases between them. CDR3 sequence: CASSVGEKLFF. The CDR3 nucleotides read TGTGCCAGCAGTGTAGGTGAAAAACTGTTTTTT.

This CDR3 reads CAWSVLGGAENEQFF. DNA for the CDR3: TGTGCCTGGAGTGTACTTGGGGGCGCTGAGAATGAGCAGTTCTTC. The rearrangement joins TRBV30 to TRBJ2-1, with a weak D call TRBD1 (6 bases). Trimming left V 0 bases short and J 7 bases short, with 16 bases between. The V gene's germline CDR1 is GTSNPN and CDR2 SVGIG (reference sequence). The CDR3 has 15 residues.

This clonotype was found many times. The V and J genes are TRBV28 and TRBJ1-5, with D possibly being TRBD1 (6 bases). Germline V gives CDR1 MDHEN, CDR2 SYDVKM. The CDR3 length is 17 residues. The V end lost 6 bases, the J end lost 5 bases, and 23 bases lay between the germline ends. CDR3 residues: CASRITPGQRIDQPQHF. CDR3 nucleotide sequence: TGTGCCAGCAGAATCACGCCGGGACAACGTATCGATCAGCCCCAGCATTTT.

This clonotype was counted many times. The CDR3 loop reads CASSVTAGNTEAFF. The DNA for the CDR3 is TGTGCCAGCAGCGTGACAGCGGGGAACACTGAAGCTTTCTTT. The chain is built from TRBV9 and TRBJ1-1; TRBD1 is a possible D gene (5 bases). V lost 2 bases to trimming and J lost 1 base, with 9 bases between them. This CDR3 is 14 amino acids long. CDR1 is SGDLS and CDR2 is YYNGEE in the germline V gene.

By share, this clonotype counts as medium-sized (0.01 to 0.1%). The junction and the germline gene differ at one end; a read error may be behind it. The genes are TRBV5-1 and TRBJ1-1, with D tentatively TRBD1 (5 bases). The CDR3 is 14 amino acids. Germline CDR1 and CDR2: SGHRS and YFSETQ. This CDR3 reads CASSLAGQNTEAFF. The CDR3 DNA reads TGTGCCAGCAGCTTGGCCGGACAGAACACTGAAGCTTTCTTT.

This clonotype occurred a few times. The chain uses TRBV10-3 and TRBJ1-2, with D maybe TRBD1 (6 bases). The ends were cut back, 7 bases at V and 5 bases at J, with 14 bases in the middle. Per germline, CDR1 ENHRY and CDR2 SYGVKD. The length of the CDR3 is 13 residues. The CDR3 sequence is CAITTDRSYGYTF. The CDR3 nucleotides are TGTGCCATCACCACCGACAGGTCTTATGGCTACACCTTC.

In this sample, this clonotype turned up many times. In DNA form, the CDR3 reads TGTGCCAGCAGTCCCCGACGGACTAGCGGGACCGCGAACACCGGGGAGCTGTTTTTT. Its translation: CASSPRRTSGTANTGELFF. The chain combines TRBV27 with TRBJ2-2, with 12 bases that match TRBD2. This CDR3 contains 19 residues. With V trimmed by 5 bases and J by 0 bases, 10 bases remained unmatched. CDR1 and CDR2 (germline): MNHEY, SMNVEV (reference sequence).